The 17 T cell receptor beta chains given below trace back to one sample, sequenced in a study of molecular identifiers for immune sequencing clone quantification. TCRdb independently ran MiXCR on the PCR reads; one entry per CDR3 protein. The sample includes about half a million distinct CDR3 sequences, about 21% of them seen just once. Material: naive CD8+ T cells from blood, with Jurkat cell RNA spiked in. Subset described: FACS-sorted CD8+CD4-CCR7+CD45RA+ naive T cells. These receptor sequences come from a human donor in good health. Some libraries in this study had Jurkat cell RNA spiked in.

This chain uses TRBV6-2 or TRBV6-3 with TRBJ2-1; TRBD1 agrees at 8 bases. J was trimmed by 3 bases and V by 2 bases; bases with no gene match: 6. Germline values: CDR1 MNHEY, CDR2 SVGEGT. The CDR3 contains 16 residues. The CDR3 protein is CASSYDDRGGYNEQFF. Written as DNA, the CDR3 is TGTGCCAGCAGTTACGACGACAGGGGAGGCTACAATGAGCAGTTCTTC.

This clonotype showed up just a few times. The rearrangement uses TRBV4-3 and TRBJ2-3; D may be TRBD1 (5 bases). Per the germline V gene, CDR1 is LGHNA and CDR2 is YSLEER. This CDR3 spans 17 amino acids. V shed 0 bases and J shed 1 base, with 14 bases lying between them. The CDR3 reads CASSQDQGAVGTDTQYF. In DNA form, the CDR3 reads TGCGCCAGCAGCCAAGATCAGGGTGCGGTGGGCACAGATACGCAGTATTTT.

The CDR3 region is CASKADTRGLQPQHF. The DNA for the CDR3 is TGTGCCAGCAAAGCTGATACCCGTGGCCTACAGCCCCAGCATTTT. The chain employs TRBV19 and TRBJ1-5; D not certain. There are 15 residues in the CDR3. Germline V gene lookup returns CDR1 LNHDA and CDR2 SQIVND (reference sequence). The germline V and J ends were trimmed by 9 bases and 7 bases, with 22 bases remaining between them.

There are many counts of this clonotype. The rearrangement links TRBV25-1 to TRBJ2-7; D is perhaps TRBD1 (6 bases). Trimming left V 3 bases short and J 5 bases short, with 14 bases between. The CDR3 length is 14 residues. Germline CDR1 is MGHDK and CDR2 is SYGVNS. The CDR3 DNA reads TGTGCCAGCAGTGAGGGGTACAGGGTCCACGAGCAGTACTTC. This gives the protein CASSEGYRVHEQYF.

The sample holds a few counts of this clonotype. The chain uses TRBV10-3 and TRBJ2-7; no firm D call. From germline, CDR1 is ENHRY and CDR2 SYGVKD. The CDR3 covers 14 residues. The V end was cut by 2 bases, the J end by 3 bases, with 11 bases between. DNA for the CDR3: TGTGCCATCAGTGAGCCTTACCGCGTCTACGAGCAGTACTTC. This sequence encodes CAISEPYRVYEQYF.

This clonotype has a handful of counts. CDR3 region: CSAPTGIPYEQYF. The CDR3 DNA reads as TGCAGTGCCCCAACAGGAATACCCTACGAGCAGTACTTC. V and J are TRBV20-1 and TRBJ2-7, with D perhaps TRBD1 (5 bases). CDR1 DFQATT and CDR2 SNEGSKA come from the germline V gene (reference sequence). The V gene lost 6 bases and the J gene lost 2 bases, with 14 bases spanning the gap. The CDR3 contains 13 residues.

V is TRBV28 and J is TRBJ1-2, with D hard to call. The germline V and J ends were trimmed by 2 bases and 3 bases, with 10 bases remaining between them. The CDR3 is made up of 14 amino acids. The V gene's germline CDR1 is MDHEN and CDR2 SYDVKM. The CDR3 loop reads CASSLTELYYGYTF. DNA for the CDR3: TGTGCCAGCAGTTTAACAGAGCTTTACTATGGCTACACCTTC.

This clonotype was seen a few times. The chain joins TRBV20-1 to TRBJ2-7, with 9 bases aligning to TRBD2. Germline trimming cut 5 bases from V and 7 bases from J; bases unmatched to any gene: 21. Germline values: CDR1 DFQATT, CDR2 SNEGSKA (reference sequence). The CDR3 is 17 amino acids. CDR3 residues: CSASTTCGRASIWEQYF. The CDR3 bases are TGCAGTGCTTCCACGACTTGCGGGAGGGCCTCCATTTGGGAGCAGTACTTC.

The chain combines TRBV19 with TRBJ2-7; D is perhaps TRBD2 (6 bases). The CDR3 runs 14 residues. V gave up 3 bases and J gave up 4 bases, with 13 bases separating them. CDR1 LNHDA and CDR2 SQIVND come from the germline V gene (reference sequence). CDR3: CASSIGTPEYEQYF. The CDR3, as DNA: TGTGCCAGTAGTATTGGGACTCCGGAATACGAGCAGTACTTC.

CDR3: CSASSEYSYNEQFF. The CDR3 nucleotides are TGCAGTGCTAGTTCCGAATACTCCTACAATGAGCAGTTCTTC. V and J are TRBV20-1 and TRBJ2-1, with D unresolved. The CDR3 has 14 residues. Germline assignment: CDR1 DFQATT and CDR2 SNEGSKA (reference sequence). Trimming stripped 3 bases from V and 0 bases from J, with 9 bases between.

This chain links TRBV5-6 with TRBJ1-1; no clear D gene. This CDR3 contains 17 residues. Deletions cut 3 bases from V and 0 bases from J, with 18 bases between. CDR1 and CDR2 from the germline V gene are SGHDT and YYEEEE. CDR3 residues: CASSYQPGSLMNTEAFF. CDR3 nucleotide sequence: TGTGCCAGCAGCTATCAACCCGGGTCTTTAATGAACACTGAAGCTTTCTTT.

This clonotype was detected ten times or more. The genes are TRBV5-6 and TRBJ2-5; D uncertain. This CDR3 contains 13 residues. Germline CDR1 SGHDT, CDR2 YYEEEE. The V end was cut by 6 bases, the J end by 1 base, with 10 bases between. The CDR3 here is CASTQRFQETQYF. CDR3 sequence (DNA): TGTGCCAGCACCCAACGGTTCCAAGAGACCCAGTACTTC.

This clonotype was seen only a few times. V is TRBV11-2 and J is TRBJ1-6; the match to TRBD1 covers 7 bases. V shed 6 bases and J 6 bases; nucleotides not matched to a gene: 5. The germline CDR1 and CDR2 sequences are SGHAT and FQNNGV. The CDR3 consists of 14 residues. This CDR3 reads CASRWDRTNSPLHF. The CDR3 DNA reads TGTGCCAGCAGATGGGACAGAACTAATTCACCCCTCCACTTT. Filled out from reference TRBV11-2 and TRBJ1-6, the complete variable domain reads EAGVAQSPRYKIIEKRQSVAFWCNPISGHATLYWYQQILGQGPKLLIQFQNNGVVDDSQLPKDRFSAERLKGVDSTLKIQPAKLEDSAVYLCASRWDRTNSPLHFGNGTRLTVT.

This clonotype was detected many times. The CDR3 coding sequence is TGTGCCACCAGCAGCACCGGCGGGGTCACTGAAGCTTTCTTT. It codes for CATSSTGGVTEAFF. The chain carries TRBV15 and TRBJ1-1; no definite D call. The V gene lost 3 bases and the J gene lost 4 bases, with 12 bases spanning the gap. Germline CDR1 and CDR2: LNHNV and YYDKDF (reference sequence). The CDR3 is 14 amino acids.

This clonotype has ten or more counts. The V gene is TRBV7-9, the J gene TRBJ2-7; D perhaps matches TRBD2 (5 bases). The germline V gene encodes CDR1 SEHNR and CDR2 FQNEAQ (reference sequence). This CDR3 is built from 13 residues. Deletions cut 4 bases from V and 9 bases from J, with 16 bases between. The CDR3 DNA sequence: TGTGCCAGCAGCTATGCCACAGCGGAAGGGCAGTACTTC. This codes for CASSYATAEGQYF.

This clonotype was seen ten or more times. This rearrangement joins TRBV28 to TRBJ1-6; D gene ambiguous. The V end was cut by 3 bases, the J end by 9 bases, with 6 bases between. Germline loops: CDR1 MDHEN, CDR2 SYDVKM. CDR3 length: 12 residues. As DNA, the CDR3 is TGTGCCAGCAGTTTTGTGGTTTCACCCCTCCACTTT. Translating it yields CASSFVVSPLHF.

Ten or more counts support this clonotype. The gene calls are TRBV27 and TRBJ1-4; TRBD1 is a possible D gene (6 bases). Germline V gives CDR1 MNHEY, CDR2 SMNVEV (reference sequence). Trimming took 2 bases from V and 8 from J, leaving 12 bases between them. This CDR3 is built from 14 residues. The CDR3 region is CASSLKGGWEKLFF. In nucleotides, the CDR3 is TGTGCCAGCAGTTTAAAGGGGGGTTGGGAAAAACTGTTTTTT.